This T cell receptor (beta chain) was retrieved from a study of identical twins (dated by TCRdb to about 2016). With regard to the full study: To test whether fetal clonotypes persist, this study deep-sequenced TCR alpha and beta repertoires from monozygotic twins, from unrelated adults of various ages, and from cord blood. To rule out contamination, the twin experiments were replicated at different times with different library preparation protocols.

V and J lose 2 bases and 6 bases, and a span of 15 bases separates them. Per the germline V gene (reference sequence), LGHDT is the CDR1 and YNNKEL is the CDR2. The cysteine opens and the phenylalanine closes a CDR3 of 15 amino acids. The kept DNA is CDR3 alone, 45 bases in frame from the first base. Overall study results and their limits: In monozygotic twins, recombination models systematically underestimated out-of-frame TCR alpha sharing, but the models matched the sharing seen between unrelated individuals. Because the same donors could not be followed over many years, the conclusions relied on cross-sectional statistical analysis. Abundant cord blood beta clonotypes had fewer insertions, young adult naive repertoires showed a similar but weaker trend, and memory repertoires showed no such trend. Invariant T cells such as MAIT and iNKT could partly confound zero-insertion analyses, though diverse VJ usage argued against this for most clonotypes. Compared with coincidental sharing between unrelated individuals, an excess of low generation-probability sequences was observed among out-of-frame TCR alpha sequences shared between twins. A weaker excess of twin sharing was found in beta out-of-frame sequences because the signal-to-noise ratio was lowered by fewer shared sequences.

Only healthy Caucasian donors were included. The twin cohort comprised three pairs of female monozygotic twins, all aged roughly 18 to 30 years. Positive isolation kits from Invitrogen were used to isolate CD4+ and CD8+ T cell populations. A word on this clonotype: No cognate antigen has been identified for it. No much larger clonotype is one base removed from it; base qualities were not supplied.

Libraries were made using 5' RACE. TCRdb lists the instrument as Illumina HiSeq 2000. Template switching introduced a universal primer binding site; the final cDNA contained a unique molecular identifier, enabling accurate counting of TCR cDNA molecules. Specific primers in the conserved constant-segment region were used to synthesize first-strand cDNA for TCR alpha and beta chains. To control for contamination, every cDNA library was double barcoded, receiving both a SMART-Mk sample barcode and Illumina barcodes. Two successive PCR steps introduced TruSeq adapter sequences along with Illumina sample barcodes. The Illumina HiSeq platform was used with custom primers to sequence TCR alpha and beta cDNA libraries. Concerning the study's data processing: MiGEC processed the raw reads to extract unique molecular identifiers, while MiXCR was used to determine the CDR3 positions. For each individual, recombination models were inferred using an EM algorithm with the repgenHMM and IGoR tools. The analysis of shared clonotypes was done with the tcR package in R, with sharing normalized by the product of cloneset sizes. To study raw recombination without the effects of thymic and clonal selection, out-of-frame nonproductive sequences were analyzed. The public reads were run again by TCRdb, first through fastp at Q25 and then through MiXCR, and only productive beta chains were kept. Each entry is one CDR3 protein sequence, shown with its most common DNA and genes. The authors' filters were not applied to this entry. The sample table shows around 480,000 distinct CDR3 sequences, and 11% to 15% are seen once. The top ten clonotypes cover over 0.5% of the sample.

The data were also submitted as part of a second study, on yellow fever vaccine responses in identical twins. Taken from the second paper: According to the authors, in identical twins the way T cells responded to vaccination appeared partly convergent and partly personalized. In the study, vaccine-responding T cell clones were precisely tracked in identical twins.

The rearrangement combines TRBV3-1 with TRBJ2-3; the D gene is perhaps TRBD1 or TRBD2, as each covers 6 bases. The sequencing sample was made of CD4+ T cells sorted from blood. The receptor was derived from a woman younger than 35 in good health. The CDR3 is CASSQRGPDGDTQYF. At the DNA level, the sequence is TGTGCCAGCAGCCAACGGGGGCCCGATGGGGATACGCAGTATTTT.